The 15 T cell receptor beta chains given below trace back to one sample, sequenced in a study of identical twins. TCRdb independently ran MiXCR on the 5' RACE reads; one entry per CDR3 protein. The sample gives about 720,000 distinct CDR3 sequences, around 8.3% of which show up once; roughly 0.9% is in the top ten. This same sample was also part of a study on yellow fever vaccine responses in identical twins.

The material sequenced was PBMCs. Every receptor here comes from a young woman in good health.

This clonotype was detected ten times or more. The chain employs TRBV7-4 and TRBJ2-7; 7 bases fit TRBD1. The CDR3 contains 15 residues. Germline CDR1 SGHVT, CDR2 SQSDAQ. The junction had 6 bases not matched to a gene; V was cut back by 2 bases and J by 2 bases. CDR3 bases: TGTGCCAGCAGCTTAAACCGAAGGGGGCCCTACGAGCAGTACTTC. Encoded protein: CASSLNRRGPYEQYF.

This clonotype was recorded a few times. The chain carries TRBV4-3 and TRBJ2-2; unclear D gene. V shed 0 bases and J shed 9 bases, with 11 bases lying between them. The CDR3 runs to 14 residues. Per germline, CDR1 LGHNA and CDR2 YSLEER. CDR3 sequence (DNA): TGCGCCAGCAGCCAAGATAATGGTCCCCGGGAGCTGTTTTTT. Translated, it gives CASSQDNGPRELFF.

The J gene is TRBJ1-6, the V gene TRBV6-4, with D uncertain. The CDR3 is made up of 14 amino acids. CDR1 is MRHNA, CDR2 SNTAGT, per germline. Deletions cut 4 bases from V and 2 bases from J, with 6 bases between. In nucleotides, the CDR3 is TGTGCCAGCAGTGTAAACGCCTATAATTCACCCCTCCACTTT. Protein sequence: CASSVNAYNSPLHF.

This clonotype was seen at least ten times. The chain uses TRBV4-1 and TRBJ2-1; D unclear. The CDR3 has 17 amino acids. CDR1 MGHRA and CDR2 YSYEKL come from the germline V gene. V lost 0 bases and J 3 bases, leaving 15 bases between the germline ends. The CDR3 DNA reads TGCGCCAGCAGCCAAGATCGCCCCTCCACTGTCTACAATGAGCAGTTCTTC. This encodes CASSQDRPSTVYNEQFF.

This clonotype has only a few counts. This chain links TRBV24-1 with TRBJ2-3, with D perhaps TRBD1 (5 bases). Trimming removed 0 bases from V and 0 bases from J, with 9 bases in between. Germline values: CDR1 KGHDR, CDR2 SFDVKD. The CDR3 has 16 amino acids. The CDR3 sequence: CATSDLQGTSTDTQYF. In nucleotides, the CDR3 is TGTGCCACCAGTGATTTGCAGGGAACTAGCACAGATACGCAGTATTTT.

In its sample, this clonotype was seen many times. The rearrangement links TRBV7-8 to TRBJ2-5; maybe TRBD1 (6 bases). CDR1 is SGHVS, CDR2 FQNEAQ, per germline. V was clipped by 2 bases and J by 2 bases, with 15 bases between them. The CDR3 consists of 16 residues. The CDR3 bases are TGTGCCAGCAGCTTAACACAGGGACGATCACAAGAGACCCAGTACTTC. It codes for CASSLTQGRSQETQYF. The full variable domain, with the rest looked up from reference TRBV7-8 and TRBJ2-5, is GAGVSQSPRYKVAKRGQDVALRCDPISGHVSLFWYQQALGQGPEFLTYFQNEAQLDKSGLPSDRFFAERPEGSVSTLKIQRTQQEDSAVYLCASSLTQGRSQETQYFGPGTRLLVL.

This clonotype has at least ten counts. The CDR3 reads CASSESLSSYNEQFF. CDR3 in DNA: TGTGCCAGCAGCGAGTCCTTAAGCTCCTACAATGAGCAGTTCTTC. J is TRBJ2-1 and V is TRBV9; D gene uncertain. V lost 3 bases to trimming and J lost 0 bases, with 10 bases between them. Germline V gives CDR1 SGDLS, CDR2 YYNGEE. CDR3 size: 15 residues.

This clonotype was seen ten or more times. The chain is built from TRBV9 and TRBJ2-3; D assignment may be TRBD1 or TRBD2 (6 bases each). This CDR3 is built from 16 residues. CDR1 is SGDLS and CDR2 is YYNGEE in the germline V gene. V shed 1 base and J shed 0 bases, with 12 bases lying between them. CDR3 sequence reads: CASSVWGASSTDTQYF. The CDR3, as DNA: TGTGCCAGCAGCGTATGGGGGGCCTCTAGCACAGATACGCAGTATTTT.

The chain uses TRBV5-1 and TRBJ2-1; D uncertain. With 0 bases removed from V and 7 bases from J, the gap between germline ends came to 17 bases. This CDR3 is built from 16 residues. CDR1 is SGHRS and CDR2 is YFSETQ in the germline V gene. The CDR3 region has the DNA TGCGCCAGCAGCTTGGGAGAGTATGATAAAAGGAATGAGCAGTTCTTC. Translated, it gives CASSLGEYDKRNEQFF.

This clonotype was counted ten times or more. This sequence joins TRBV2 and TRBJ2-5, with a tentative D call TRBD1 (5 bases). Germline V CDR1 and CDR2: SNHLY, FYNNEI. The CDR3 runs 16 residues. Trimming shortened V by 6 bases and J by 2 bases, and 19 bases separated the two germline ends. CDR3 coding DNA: TGTGCCAGCAGCCCCGCAGACAGTTTGGTACAAGAGACCCAGTACTTC. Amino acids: CASSPADSLVQETQYF.

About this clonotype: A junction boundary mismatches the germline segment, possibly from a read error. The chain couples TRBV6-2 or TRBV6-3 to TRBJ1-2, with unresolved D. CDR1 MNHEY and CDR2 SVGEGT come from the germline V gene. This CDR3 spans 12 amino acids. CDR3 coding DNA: TGTGCCAGCAGTTACTTGCAGTATGGCTATACCTTC. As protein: CASSYLQYGYTF.

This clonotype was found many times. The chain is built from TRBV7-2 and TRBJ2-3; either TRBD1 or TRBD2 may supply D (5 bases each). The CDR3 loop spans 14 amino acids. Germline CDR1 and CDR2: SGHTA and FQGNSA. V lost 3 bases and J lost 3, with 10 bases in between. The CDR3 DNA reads TGTGCCAGCAGCTTGGGGGTGGGAACAGATACGCAGTATTTT. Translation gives CASSLGVGTDTQYF.

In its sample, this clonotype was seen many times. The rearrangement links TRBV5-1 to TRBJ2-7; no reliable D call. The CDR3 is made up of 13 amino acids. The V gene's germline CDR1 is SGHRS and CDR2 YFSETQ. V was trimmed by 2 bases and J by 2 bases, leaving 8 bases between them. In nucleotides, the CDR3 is TGCGCCAGCAGCTTTAGTCACACCTACGAGCAGTACTTC. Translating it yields CASSFSHTYEQYF.

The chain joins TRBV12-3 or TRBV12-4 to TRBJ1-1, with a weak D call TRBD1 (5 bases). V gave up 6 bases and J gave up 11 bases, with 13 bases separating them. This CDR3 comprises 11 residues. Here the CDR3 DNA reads TGTGCCAGCAGCCGAGAGGGGCTGGCTTTCTTT. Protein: CASSREGLAFF.

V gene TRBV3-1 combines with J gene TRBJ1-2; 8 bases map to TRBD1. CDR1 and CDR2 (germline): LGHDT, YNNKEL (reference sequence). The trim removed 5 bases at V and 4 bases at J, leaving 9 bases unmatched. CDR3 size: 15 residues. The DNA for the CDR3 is TGTGCCAGCAGCGCCCTAGGACAGGGATCCTATGGCTACACCTTC. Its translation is CASSALGQGSYGYTF.